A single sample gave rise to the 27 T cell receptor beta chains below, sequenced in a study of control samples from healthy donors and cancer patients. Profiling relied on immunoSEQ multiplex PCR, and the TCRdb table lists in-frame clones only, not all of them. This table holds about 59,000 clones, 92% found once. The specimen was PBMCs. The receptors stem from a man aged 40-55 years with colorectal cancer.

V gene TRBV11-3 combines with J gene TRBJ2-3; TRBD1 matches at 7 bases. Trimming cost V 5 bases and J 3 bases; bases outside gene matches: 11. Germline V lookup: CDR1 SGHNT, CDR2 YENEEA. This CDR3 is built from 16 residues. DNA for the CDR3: TGTGCCAGCAGCCACCCACAGGGGCGCCGAACAGATACGCAGTATTTT. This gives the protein CASSHPQGRRTDTQYF.

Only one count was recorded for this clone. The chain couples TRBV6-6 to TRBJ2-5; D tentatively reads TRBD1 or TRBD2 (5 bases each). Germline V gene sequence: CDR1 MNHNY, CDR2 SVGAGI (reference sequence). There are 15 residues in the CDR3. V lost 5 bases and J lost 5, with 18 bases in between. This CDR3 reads CASSARGPKRETQYF. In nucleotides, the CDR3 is TGTGCCAGCAGTGCCCGGGGCCCAAAGCGGGAGACCCAGTACTTC.

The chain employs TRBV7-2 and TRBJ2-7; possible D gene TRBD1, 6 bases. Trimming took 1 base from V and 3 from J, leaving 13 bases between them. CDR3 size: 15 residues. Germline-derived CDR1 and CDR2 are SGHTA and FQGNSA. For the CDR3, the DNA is TGTGCCAGCAGCTTAGGAGGGGGTACTTTCTACGAGCAGTACTTC. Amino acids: CASSLGGGTFYEQYF.

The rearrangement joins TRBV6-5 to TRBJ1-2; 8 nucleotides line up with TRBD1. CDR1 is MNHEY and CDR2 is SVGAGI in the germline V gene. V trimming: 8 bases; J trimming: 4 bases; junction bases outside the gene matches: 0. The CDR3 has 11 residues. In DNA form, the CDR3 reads TGTGCCAGCGGGACAGGCTATGGCTACACCTTC. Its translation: CASGTGYGYTF.

CDR3 region: CASRGGGRYEQYF. The DNA of the CDR3 is TGCGCCAGCAGGGGCGGAGGCAGGTACGAGCAGTACTTC. V and J are TRBV10-1 and TRBJ2-7; D perhaps matches TRBD2 (5 bases). Trimming took 6 bases from V and 4 from J, leaving 13 bases between them. CDR1 is WNHNN, CDR2 SYGVQD, per germline (reference sequence). The CDR3 is made up of 13 amino acids.

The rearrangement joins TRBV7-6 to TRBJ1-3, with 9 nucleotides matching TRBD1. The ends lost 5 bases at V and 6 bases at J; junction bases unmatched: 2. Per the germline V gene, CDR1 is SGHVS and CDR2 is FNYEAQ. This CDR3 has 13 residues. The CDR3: CASSEQGANTIYF. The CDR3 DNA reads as TGTGCCAGCAGCGAACAGGGGGCAAACACCATATATTTT.

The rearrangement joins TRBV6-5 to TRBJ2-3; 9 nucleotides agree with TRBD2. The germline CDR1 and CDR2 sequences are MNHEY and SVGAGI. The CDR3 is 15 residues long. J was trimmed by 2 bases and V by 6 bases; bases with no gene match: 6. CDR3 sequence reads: CASRRSGGYTDTQYF. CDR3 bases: TGTGCCAGCAGGAGGAGCGGGGGGTACACAGATACGCAGTATTTT.

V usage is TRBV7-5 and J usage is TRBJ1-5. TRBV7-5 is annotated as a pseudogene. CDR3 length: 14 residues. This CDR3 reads CVRSPPEEGEPQHF. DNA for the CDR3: TGTGTCAGAAGCCCCCCGGAGGAGGGTGAGCCCCAGCATTTT.

In DNA form, the CDR3 reads TGTGCCAGCAGCCAGGCACCCGCAGGAAACACTGAAGCTTTCTTT. This codes for CASSQAPAGNTEAFF. J is TRBJ1-1 and V is TRBV5-5; no clear D gene. The germline V gene has CDR1 SGHKS and CDR2 YYEKEE (reference sequence). Trimming took 4 bases from V and 2 from J, leaving 15 bases between them. The CDR3 extends over 15 amino acids.

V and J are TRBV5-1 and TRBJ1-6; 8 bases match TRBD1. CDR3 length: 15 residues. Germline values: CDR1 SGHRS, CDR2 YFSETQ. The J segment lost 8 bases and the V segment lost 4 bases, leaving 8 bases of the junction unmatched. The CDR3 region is CASSPRTGGDSPLHF. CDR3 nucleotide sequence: TGCGCCAGCAGCCCACGTACAGGGGGTGATTCACCCCTCCACTTT.

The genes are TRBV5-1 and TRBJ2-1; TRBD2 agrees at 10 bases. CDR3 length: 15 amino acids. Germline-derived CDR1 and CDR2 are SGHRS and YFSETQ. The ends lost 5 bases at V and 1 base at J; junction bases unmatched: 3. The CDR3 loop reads CASSPAGGSYNEQFF. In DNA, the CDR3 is TGCGCCAGCAGTCCAGCGGGGGGGTCCTACAATGAGCAGTTCTTC.

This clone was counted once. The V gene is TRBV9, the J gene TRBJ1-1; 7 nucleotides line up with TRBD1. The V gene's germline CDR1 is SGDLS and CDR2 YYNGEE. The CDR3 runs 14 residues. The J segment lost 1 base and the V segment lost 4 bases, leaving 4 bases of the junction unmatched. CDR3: CASSYTGANTEAFF. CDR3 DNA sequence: TGTGCCAGCAGCTACACAGGGGCGAACACTGAAGCTTTCTTT.

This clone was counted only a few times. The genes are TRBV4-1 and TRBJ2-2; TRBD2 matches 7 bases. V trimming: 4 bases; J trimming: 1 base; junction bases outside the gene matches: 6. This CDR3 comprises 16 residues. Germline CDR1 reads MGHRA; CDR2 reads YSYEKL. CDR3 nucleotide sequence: TGCGCCAGCAGCCCAACGGGGGGAAAGAACACCGGGGAGCTGTTTTTT. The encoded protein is CASSPTGGKNTGELFF.

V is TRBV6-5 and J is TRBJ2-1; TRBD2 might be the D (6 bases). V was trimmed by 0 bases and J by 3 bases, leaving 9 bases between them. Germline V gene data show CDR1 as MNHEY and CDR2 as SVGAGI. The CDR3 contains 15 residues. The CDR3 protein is CASSYSGGRYNEQFF. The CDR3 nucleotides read TGTGCCAGCAGTTACTCGGGGGGACGCTACAATGAGCAGTTCTTC.

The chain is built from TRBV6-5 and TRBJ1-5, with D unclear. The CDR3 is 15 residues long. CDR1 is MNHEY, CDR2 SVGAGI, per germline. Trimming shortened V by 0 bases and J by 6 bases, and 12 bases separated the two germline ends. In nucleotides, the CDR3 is TGTGCCAGCAGTTACTCCAGAGGAGGAACTCAGCCCCAGCATTTT. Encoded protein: CASSYSRGGTQPQHF.

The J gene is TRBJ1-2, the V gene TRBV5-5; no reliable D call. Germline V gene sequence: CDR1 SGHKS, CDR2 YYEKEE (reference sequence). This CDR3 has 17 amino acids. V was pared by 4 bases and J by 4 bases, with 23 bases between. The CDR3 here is CASSQGRLRERSYGYTF. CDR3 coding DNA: TGTGCCAGCAGCCAAGGCCGGTTGAGGGAACGAAGCTATGGCTACACCTTC. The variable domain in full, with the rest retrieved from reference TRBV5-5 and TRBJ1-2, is DAGVTQSPTHLIKTRGQQVTLRCSPISGHKSVSWYQQVLGQGPQFIFQYYEKEERGRGNFPDRFSARQFPNYSSELNVNALLLGDSALYLCASSQGRLRERSYGYTFGSGTRLTVV.

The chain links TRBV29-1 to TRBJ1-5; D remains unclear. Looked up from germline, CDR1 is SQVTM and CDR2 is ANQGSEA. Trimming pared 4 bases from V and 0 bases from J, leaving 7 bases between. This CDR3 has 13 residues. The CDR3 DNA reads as TGCAGCGTTGGCGGATTTAGCAATCAGCCCCAGCATTTT. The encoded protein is CSVGGFSNQPQHF.

CDR3 residues: CASRGTGGNYGYTF. The CDR3 DNA is TGTGCCAGCAGAGGGACAGGGGGAAACTATGGCTACACCTTC. The rearrangement joins TRBV2 to TRBJ1-2; 11 bases agree with TRBD1. J lost 2 bases, V lost 6 bases, and 2 bases had no gene match. There are 14 residues in the CDR3. Per the germline V gene, CDR1 is SNHLY and CDR2 is FYNNEI.

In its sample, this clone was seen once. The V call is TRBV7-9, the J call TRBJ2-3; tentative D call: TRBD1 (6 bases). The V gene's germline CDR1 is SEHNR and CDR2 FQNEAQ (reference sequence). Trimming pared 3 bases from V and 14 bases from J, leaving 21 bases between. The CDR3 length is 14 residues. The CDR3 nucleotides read TGTGCCAGCAGCTTTACCTCCGGGACAATCCCTCTGTATTTT. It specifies CASSFTSGTIPLYF.

This CDR3 reads CASSLGGGVYTETQYF. The DNA for the CDR3 is TGTGCCAGCAGCTTAGGGGGGGGAGTCTATACGGAGACCCAGTACTTC. The rearrangement joins TRBV7-2 to TRBJ2-5; 7 bases are a match to TRBD2. The CDR3 spans 16 residues. CDR1 and CDR2 from the germline V gene are SGHTA and FQGNSA. Trimming took 1 base from V and 5 from J; bases not matched to a gene: 10.

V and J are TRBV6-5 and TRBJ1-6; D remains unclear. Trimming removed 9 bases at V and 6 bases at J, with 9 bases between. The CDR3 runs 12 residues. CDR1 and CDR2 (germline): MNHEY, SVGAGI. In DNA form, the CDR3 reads TGTGCCAGTAACACGGTTAATTCACCCCTCCACTTT. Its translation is CASNTVNSPLHF.

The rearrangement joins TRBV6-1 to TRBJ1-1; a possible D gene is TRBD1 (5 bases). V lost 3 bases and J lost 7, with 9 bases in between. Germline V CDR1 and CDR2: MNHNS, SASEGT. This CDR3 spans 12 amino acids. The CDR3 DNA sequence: TGTGCCAGCAGTGATTACGGGGGTGAAGCTTTCTTT. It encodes CASSDYGGEAFF.

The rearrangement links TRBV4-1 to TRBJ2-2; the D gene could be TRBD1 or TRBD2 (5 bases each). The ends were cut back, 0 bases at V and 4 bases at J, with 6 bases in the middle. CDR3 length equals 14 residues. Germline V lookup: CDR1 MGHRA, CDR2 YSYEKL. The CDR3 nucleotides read TGCGCCAGCAGCCAAGATGGGACCACCGGGGAGCTGTTTTTT. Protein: CASSQDGTTGELFF.

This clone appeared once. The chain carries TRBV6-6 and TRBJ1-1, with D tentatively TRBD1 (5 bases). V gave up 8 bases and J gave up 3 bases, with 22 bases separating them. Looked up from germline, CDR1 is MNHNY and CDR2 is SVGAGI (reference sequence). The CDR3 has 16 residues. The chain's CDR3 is CASVTAGAIGDTEAFF. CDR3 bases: TGTGCCAGCGTAACTGCCGGGGCGATTGGGGACACTGAAGCTTTCTTT.

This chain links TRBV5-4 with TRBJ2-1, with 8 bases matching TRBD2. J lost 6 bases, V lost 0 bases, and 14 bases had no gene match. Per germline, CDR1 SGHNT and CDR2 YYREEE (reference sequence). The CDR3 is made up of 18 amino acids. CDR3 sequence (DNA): TGTGCCAGCAGCTTGGGGTCGCGCGGGGGGCCGATGAGCAATGAGCAGTTCTTC. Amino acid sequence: CASSLGSRGGPMSNEQFF.

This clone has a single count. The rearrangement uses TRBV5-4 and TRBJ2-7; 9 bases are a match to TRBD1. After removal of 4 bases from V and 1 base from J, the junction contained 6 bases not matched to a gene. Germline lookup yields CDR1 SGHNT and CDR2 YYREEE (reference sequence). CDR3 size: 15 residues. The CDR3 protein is CASSQGQGSSYEQYF. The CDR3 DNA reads TGTGCCAGCAGCCAAGGACAGGGGTCGTCCTACGAGCAGTACTTC.

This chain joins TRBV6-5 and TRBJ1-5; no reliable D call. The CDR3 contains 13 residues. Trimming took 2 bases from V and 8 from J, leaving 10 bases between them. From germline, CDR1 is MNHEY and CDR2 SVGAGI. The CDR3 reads CASSYRRLEPQHF. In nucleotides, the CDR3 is TGTGCCAGCAGTTACCGACGATTAGAGCCCCAGCATTTT.